This T cell receptor (beta chain) was identified during a study of T cells expressing NK-cell markers. Study-level information: Sorted CD3+CD56-NKG2C+, CD3+CD56+NKG2C+ and CD3+CD56+NKG2C- T cells supplied the TCR beta repertoires. Sequenced donors, eight in total, included seven who were HCMV-seropositive and one who was seronegative.

Worth noting for this clonotype: The target antigen is unknown.

With the 5' RACE reads reprocessed, TCRdb shows one record per CDR3 protein and no DNA. The sample data list 400,000 to 500,000 distinct CDR3 sequences. Study-wide results and limits: These clonotypes additionally ranked first within the CD3+CD56-NKG2C+ fraction of a few donors.

Germline CDR1 reads SGHTA; CDR2 reads FQGNSA. This CDR3 comprises 15 residues. Sequenced input: blood T cells: a sorted CD56 or NKG2C T cell subset, CD4+ or CD8+ T cells, or bulk PBMC T cells (not recorded which). The J gene is TRBJ1-4, the V gene TRBV7-2; TCRdb selects TRBD1, and the lack of DNA leaves this call unchecked. This clonotype was sampled from a woman aged 18-70 years in good health. This CDR3 is CASSLVGGQIEKLFF.